This T cell receptor (beta chain) was sequenced during a study of cytomegalovirus exposure and HLA in healthy donors. Broader study findings: Most likely, a cluster of highly shared sequence variants arose as a sequencing artifact. Some V segments, including TRBV6-2 and TRBV6-3, were excluded as indistinguishable.

The PCR ran on 60 Vbeta and 13 Jbeta primers. Generated by immunoSEQ multiplex PCR, the TCRdb table keeps only in-frame clones and is missing some. The sample carries fewer than 200,000 clones, roughly 76% recorded once. Germline CDR1 is MGHRA and CDR2 is YSYEKL. V shed 3 bases, J shed 9 bases, and the junction held 11 bases outside the gene matches. This CDR3 has 15 amino acids. In regard to this clone: Its specificity is not known.

The TCR originated in a man in his sixties in good health and CMV-seronegative. This chain connects TRBV4-1 to TRBJ2-4; 7 nucleotides match TRBD1. Material: PBMCs. The CDR3 coding sequence is TGCGCCAGCAGCCAGACATCCCACAGGGACAGCATTCAGTACTTC. Translating it yields CASSQTSHRDSIQYF.